The TCR beta chain under discussion was sequenced for a study of lymphopenia after photon versus proton radiotherapy. Points from the study as a whole: Photon-treated patients lost naive T cells and TCR diversity; proton-treated stayed stable. Authors raise, but do not show, better survival with proton therapy. Post-nadir diversity loss with photons came from oligoclonal expansion, particularly CD8+ Temra cells.

This clone has just one count. No antigen is known for it. Sequenced by immunoSEQ multiplex PCR; TCRdb stores in-frame clones only, minus some. The table shows about 50,000 clones, with more than 90% occurring only once. Trimming shortened V by 4 bases and J by 0 bases, and 8 bases separated the two germline ends. This CDR3 contains 14 residues. CDR1 is MNHEY and CDR2 is SVGAGI in the germline V gene. This receptor was obtained from a woman aged 40 to 50 with cholangiocarcinoma. The sequencing here drew on peripheral blood, taken from a patient treated with photon-based radiotherapy. The chain links TRBV6-5 to TRBJ2-3; the D is unclear. CDR3: CASSSGSSTDTQYF. CDR3 DNA sequence: TGTGCCAGCAGTTCTGGATCTAGCACAGATACGCAGTATTTT.